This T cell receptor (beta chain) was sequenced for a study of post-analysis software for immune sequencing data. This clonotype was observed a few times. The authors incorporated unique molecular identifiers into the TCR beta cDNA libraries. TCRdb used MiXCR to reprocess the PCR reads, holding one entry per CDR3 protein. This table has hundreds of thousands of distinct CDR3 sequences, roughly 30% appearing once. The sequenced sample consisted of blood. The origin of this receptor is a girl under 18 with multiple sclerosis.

CDR3 sequence (DNA): TGTGCCAGCAGCTTGGTGTCTAGCGGGAGGCGGAAGACCCAGTACTTC. Protein sequence: CASSLVSSGRRKTQYF. V is TRBV5-4 and J is TRBJ2-5; 11 positions agree with TRBD2. The germline V gene has CDR1 SGHNT and CDR2 YYREEE (reference sequence). This CDR3 spans 16 amino acids. V lost 0 bases to trimming and J lost 6 bases; unmatched junction nucleotides: 7.